This TCR beta chain emerged from a study of OX40 agonist ivuxolimab in advanced cancers. Study results and limitations: The antigen specificity of the peripheral T cells (those that were expanded) was not determined. Some of the lowest clonal expansion was seen in partial responders at 0.1-3.0 mg/kg. CD4+ T cells averaged fewer expanded clones than CD8+ T cells.

Blood was sampled at baseline, cycle 4 day 1, and cycle 7 day 1. This CDR3 contains 12 residues. Germline lookup yields CDR1 SNHLY and CDR2 FYNNEI. V lost 5 bases, J lost 10 bases, and 11 bases lay in between. The repertoire was sequenced with immunoSEQ multiplex PCR; TCRdb's copy has only in-frame clones and lacks some. Seen here are 70,000 or so clones, about 82% observed once, and the top ten hold roughly 10%. About this clone: Its antigen is as yet unknown.

V is TRBV2 and J is TRBJ1-4, with D perhaps matching TRBD1 (5 bases). The input for sequencing was CD4+ or CD8+ T cells sorted from blood, taken in a trial of the OX40 agonist ivuxolimab. The clonotype originates from an adult with an advanced solid tumor such as melanoma, head and neck, liver or kidney cancer. CDR3 in amino acids: CASSTQGRKLFF. The DNA of the CDR3 is TGTGCCAGCAGTACGCAGGGTCGAAAACTGTTTTTT. The full variable domain, rest sourced from reference TRBV2 and TRBJ1-4, is EPEVTQTPSHQVTQMGQEVILRCVPISNHLYFYWYRQILGQKVEFLVSFYNNEISEKSEIFDDQFSVERPDGSNFTLKIRSTKLEDSAMYFCASSTQGRKLFFGSGTQLSVL.